One sample yielded the 22 T cell receptor beta chains listed below, sequenced in a study of shared clonotypes between healthy human individuals. Libraries were prepared by immunoSEQ multiplex PCR; TCRdb keeps only in-frame clonotypes and omits some of them. The sample includes approximately 1,500,000 clones, 95% to 99% of them seen just once. The sample comprised naive CD4+ T cells sorted from blood. The subset is: CD45RA+ positively selected. Every receptor here comes from a man aged 25-40 years in good health.

This sequence joins TRBV28 and TRBJ2-1, with TRBD1 matching over 7 bases. This CDR3 has 20 amino acids. The germline V gene has CDR1 MDHEN and CDR2 SYDVKM. V lost 2 bases and J lost 1; bases outside the gene matches: 17. The CDR3, as DNA: TGTGCCAGCAGTTTACTACGGGACAGTACAACACTAGGGTCCTACAATGAGCAGTTCTTC. It codes for CASSLLRDSTTLGSYNEQFF.

The rearrangement links TRBV2 to TRBJ1-5; D may be TRBD1 (5 bases). Germline V gives CDR1 SNHLY, CDR2 FYNNEI. The CDR3 covers 14 residues. V was trimmed by 6 bases and J by 4 bases, leaving 13 bases between them. The CDR3 here is CASRRSGYNQPQHF. In DNA form, the CDR3 reads TGTGCCAGCAGGAGGTCAGGGTATAATCAGCCCCAGCATTTT.

V and J are TRBV18 and TRBJ2-1; TRBD2 matches at 8 bases. The CDR3 is 15 residues long. The J segment lost 4 bases and the V segment lost 6 bases, leaving 8 bases of the junction unmatched. Looked up from germline, CDR1 is KGHSH and CDR2 is LQKENI. CDR3: CASSPGTREYNEQFF. The CDR3 DNA reads as TGTGCCAGCTCCCCCGGGACTAGGGAATACAATGAGCAGTTCTTC.

CDR3 DNA: TGTGCCAGCTCACATGTTCCGGGGCCCGTTTTGAGTGAAGCTTTCTTT. This translates into CASSHVPGPVLSEAFF. J is TRBJ1-1 and V is TRBV18, with D perhaps TRBD1 (5 bases). Per the germline V gene, CDR1 is KGHSH and CDR2 is LQKENI. The CDR3 loop spans 16 amino acids. The V and J ends lost 4 bases and 7 bases respectively, with 22 bases between them.

The chain combines TRBV4-1 with TRBJ2-7, with D possibly matching TRBD2 (6 bases). This CDR3 region has 16 residues. The V end was cut by 4 bases, the J end by 2 bases, with 18 bases between. The germline V gene has CDR1 MGHRA and CDR2 YSYEKL. As DNA, the CDR3 is TGCGCCAGCAGCCCACGGGGAGGTATATTAGCCTACGAGCAGTACTTC. Protein sequence: CASSPRGGILAYEQYF.

The V and J genes are TRBV11-2 and TRBJ1-1; D is ambiguous. This CDR3 has 13 residues. Trimming shortened V by 2 bases and J by 6 bases, and 10 bases separated the two germline ends. Germline-derived CDR1 and CDR2 are SGHAT and FQNNGV. Here the CDR3 DNA reads TGTGCCAGCAGCTTAACAAGGAGGTCTGAAGCTTTCTTT. As protein: CASSLTRRSEAFF.

This rearrangement joins TRBV30 to TRBJ1-2, with 8 bases that match TRBD1. After removal of 6 bases from V and 1 base from J, the junction contained 16 bases not matched to a gene. Germline CDR1 and CDR2: GTSNPN and SVGIG (reference sequence). This CDR3 contains 17 residues. The CDR3 coding sequence is TGTGCCTGCCTCGGAGCTATAGGGACAGGATTTAACTATGGCTACACCTTC. Translation gives CACLGAIGTGFNYGYTF.

This chain connects TRBV9 to TRBJ2-3; 7 bases match TRBD2. This CDR3 has 16 residues. Losses at the gene ends were 3 bases for V and 1 base for J; bases not matched to a gene: 8. The germline V gene has CDR1 SGDLS and CDR2 YYNGEE. The CDR3 coding sequence is TGTGCCAGCAGCGCTACACTAGCGACCGGCACAGATACGCAGTATTTT. Residues: CASSATLATGTDTQYF. The complete variable domain, with remaining parts taken from reference TRBV9 and TRBJ2-3, reads DSGVTQTPKHLITATGQRVTLRCSPRSGDLSVYWYQQSLDQGLQFLIQYYNGEERAKGNILERFSAQQFPDLHSELNLSSLELGDSALYFCASSATLATGTDTQYFGPGTRLTVL.

The rearrangement links TRBV5-4 to TRBJ1-6, with TRBD1 identical over 8 bases. Germline trimming cut 4 bases from V and 7 bases from J; bases unmatched to any gene: 10. Germline loops: CDR1 SGHNT, CDR2 YYREEE (reference sequence). This CDR3 region has 16 residues. The CDR3, as DNA: TGTGCCAGCAGCCGTGAACGGACAGGGACCAATTCACCCCTCCACTTT. This gives the protein CASSRERTGTNSPLHF.

About this clone: Other DNA sequences in the sample encode the same CDR3. The genes are TRBV28 and TRBJ2-7, with 11 positions matching TRBD2. Looked up from germline, CDR1 is MDHEN and CDR2 is SYDVKM. The V and J ends lost 3 bases and 1 base, in that order; junction bases with no gene match: 5. The length of the CDR3 is 16 residues. The chain's CDR3 is CASSFPGLAGSYEQYF. CDR3 bases: TGTGCCAGCAGTTTTCCCGGACTAGCGGGTTCCTACGAGCAGTACTTC.

This chain joins TRBV27 and TRBJ1-5; D uncertain. Germline CDR1 is MNHEY and CDR2 is SMNVEV (reference sequence). Trimming removed 6 bases from V and 1 base from J, with 13 bases in between. This CDR3 spans 15 amino acids. CDR3 in DNA: TGTGCCAGCAGGTTCCGGGAGCGAAGCAATCAGCCCCAGCATTTT. Amino acid sequence: CASRFRERSNQPQHF.

This rearrangement joins TRBV2 to TRBJ2-7, with 11 bases aligning to TRBD1. The V gene's germline CDR1 is SNHLY and CDR2 FYNNEI. The CDR3 extends over 15 amino acids. V gave up 1 base and J gave up 4 bases; unmatched junction bases: 3. The CDR3 DNA sequence: TGTGCCAGCAGTGAAGGGACAGGGGGCTTATACGAGCAGTACTTC. Amino acid sequence: CASSEGTGGLYEQYF.

The table lists this clone with a few counts. The V call is TRBV19, the J call TRBJ2-6; D unresolved. The CDR3 consists of 13 residues. The ends were cut back, 7 bases at V and 0 bases at J, with 4 bases in the middle. CDR1 is LNHDA and CDR2 is SQIVND in the germline V gene (reference sequence). CDR3 residues: CASITSGANVLTF. The CDR3 nucleotides read TGTGCCAGTATCACCTCTGGGGCCAACGTCCTGACTTTC.

The genes are TRBV28 and TRBJ2-4; 8 bases map to TRBD2. The CDR3 has 14 amino acids. J was trimmed by 1 base and V by 6 bases; bases with no gene match: 2. In germline, CDR1 is MDHEN, CDR2 SYDVKM. The CDR3 spells CASRGGRAKNIQYF. In nucleotides, the CDR3 is TGTGCCAGCAGGGGCGGGAGGGCCAAAAACATTCAGTACTTC.

Concerning this clone: Other DNA sequences from this sample encode an identical CDR3 as well. The chain joins TRBV5-1 to TRBJ2-1, with 12 positions matching TRBD2. Germline V gives CDR1 SGHRS, CDR2 YFSETQ. V lost 3 bases to trimming and J lost 4 bases; unmatched junction nucleotides: 2. The CDR3 extends over 15 amino acids. This CDR3 reads CASSSTSGSYNEQFF. CDR3 nucleotide sequence: TGCGCCAGCAGCTCGACTAGCGGGAGTTACAATGAGCAGTTCTTC.

The rearrangement joins TRBV11-2 to TRBJ2-1, with a weak D call TRBD2 (5 bases). Germline V gene sequence: CDR1 SGHAT, CDR2 FQNNGV. Trimming left V 5 bases short and J 7 bases short, with 6 bases between. CDR3 length equals 11 residues. The CDR3 bases are TGTGCCAGCAGCCGACTAAATGAGCAGTTCTTC. This translates into CASSRLNEQFF.

This clone was found once. The rearrangement joins TRBV29-1 to TRBJ2-5, with TRBD1 matching over 8 bases. The CDR3 consists of 13 residues. CDR1 and CDR2 from the germline V gene are SQVTM and ANQGSEA. V was clipped by 5 bases and J by 5 bases; unmatched bases: 7. The CDR3 DNA is TGCAGCGTTAGACCAGGGGGCACGGAGACCCAGTACTTC. This codes for CSVRPGGTETQYF.

The J gene is TRBJ2-7, the V gene TRBV18, with 9 bases identical to TRBD1. CDR3 size: 14 residues. The germline V gene encodes CDR1 KGHSH and CDR2 LQKENI. J gave up 4 bases and V 5 bases, and 6 bases lay outside the gene matches. The CDR3 loop is CASSDTGGGYEQYF. CDR3 nucleotide sequence: TGTGCCAGCTCAGACACAGGGGGCGGATACGAGCAGTACTTC.

This chain uses TRBV9 with TRBJ2-2; D perhaps matches TRBD2 (5 bases). The CDR3 covers 16 residues. The germline gives CDR1 SGDLS, CDR2 YYNGEE. V lost 1 base, J lost 1 base, and 11 bases lay in between. This CDR3 is CASSVSPGENTGELFF. CDR3 in DNA: TGTGCCAGCAGCGTATCGCCCGGGGAGAACACCGGGGAGCTGTTTTTT.

The J gene is TRBJ1-2, the V gene TRBV30; a weak D match, TRBD1 (6 bases). Germline CDR1 and CDR2: GTSNPN and SVGIG (reference sequence). With 0 bases removed from V and 7 bases from J, the gap between germline ends came to 12 bases. This CDR3 comprises 13 residues. As DNA, the CDR3 is TGTGCCTGGAGTGTTCTGGACAGTGGTGGCTACACCTTC. This translates into CAWSVLDSGGYTF. The complete variable domain, with remaining parts taken from reference TRBV30 and TRBJ1-2, reads SQTIHQWPATLVQPVGSPLSLECTVEGTSNPNLYWYRQAAGRGLQLLFYSVGIGQISSEVPQNLSASRPQDRQFILSSKKLLLSDSGFYLCAWSVLDSGGYTFGSGTRLTVV.

V is TRBV5-1 and J is TRBJ2-1, with 7 positions matching TRBD1. This CDR3 has 15 residues. Germline CDR1 and CDR2: SGHRS and YFSETQ. V was pared by 5 bases and J by 3 bases, with 8 bases of the junction left unmatched. CDR3 protein: CASRGQSTIYNEQFF. DNA of the CDR3: TGCGCCAGCAGGGGACAGTCTACAATCTACAATGAGCAGTTCTTC.

In DNA, the CDR3 is TGTGCCAGCAGCTTGCCGGATTCTGCTACCCTGTTGAAGCAGTTCTTC. It yields the protein CASSLPDSATLLKQFF. The genes are TRBV5-4 and TRBJ2-1, with unresolved D. V dropped 1 base and J dropped 11 bases, with 22 bases sitting between them. Germline CDR1 and CDR2: SGHNT and YYREEE (reference sequence). The CDR3 is 16 amino acids.